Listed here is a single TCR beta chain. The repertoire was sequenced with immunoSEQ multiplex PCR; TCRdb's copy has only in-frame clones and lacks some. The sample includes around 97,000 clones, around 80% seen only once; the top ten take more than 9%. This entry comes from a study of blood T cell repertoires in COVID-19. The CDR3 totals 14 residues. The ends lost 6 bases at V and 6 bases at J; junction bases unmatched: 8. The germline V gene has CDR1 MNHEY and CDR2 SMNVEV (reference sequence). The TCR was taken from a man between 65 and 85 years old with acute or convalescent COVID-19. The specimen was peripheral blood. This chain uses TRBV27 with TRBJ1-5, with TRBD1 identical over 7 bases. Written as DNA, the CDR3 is TGTGCCAGCAGATCAGGGGGTTCGGGTCAGCCCCAGCATTTT. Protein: CASRSGGSGQPQHF.